This T cell receptor (beta chain) was recovered during a study of beta chain features in type 1 diabetes. Reverse transcribing all isolated RNA meant expressed TCRB transcripts were sequenced. An average approximately 4 million reads came from naive, central memory and regulatory T cell samples. Only in-frame clones appear in the TCRdb table, and some are missing; sequencing was by immunoSEQ multiplex PCR. The sample consists of about 660,000 clones, over 12% of them appearing once. This clone came up once. Antigen unknown. Findings of the study overall: Researchers report that Type 1 diabetes patients had moderately but significantly shorter TCRB CDR3s across all four CD4+ subsets.

Between the trimmed V and J ends, which lost 5 bases and 4 bases, there was a span of 12 bases. Per germline, CDR1 SGHNT and CDR2 YYREEE (reference sequence). The CDR3 length is 13 residues. This chain connects TRBV5-4 to TRBJ2-5; D may correspond to TRBD1 or TRBD2 (5 bases each). This TCR was recovered from a man aged 18-30 years with type 1 diabetes. Source material: naive CD4+ T cells from blood. The CDR3, as DNA: TGTGCCAGCAGTTTGATTGGGGGAGAGACCCAGTACTTC. It yields the protein CASSLIGGETQYF.